The entry below describes one TCR beta chain. Its antigen is not identified. Between the trimmed V and J ends, which lost 6 bases and 4 bases, there was a span of 9 bases. Germline values: CDR1 LNHDA, CDR2 SQIVND (reference sequence). This CDR3 has 13 residues. This record belongs to a study of T cell responses to AZD1222 COVID-19 vaccine. Method: immunoSEQ multiplex PCR; TCRdb's copy keeps in-frame clones and lacks some. The top ten clones hold about 4.3% of a sample with approximately 180,000 clones, 80% to 90% of them seen once. Whole-study results and caveats: Among vaccine-associated CD4 TCRs, coverage spanned spike, with dominance at 160-218 and 743-854.

The receptor was isolated from an adult who received the MenACWY meningococcal vaccine as a control. This rearrangement joins TRBV19 to TRBJ1-4, with D tentatively TRBD1 (5 bases). The sample was peripheral blood, taken 28 days after the second dose of the MenACWY control vaccine. CDR3: CASRGDGNEKLFF. Here the CDR3 DNA reads TGTGCCAGTAGGGGGGACGGTAATGAAAAACTGTTTTTT.